This TCR beta chain stems from a study of CD8 T cells in ankylosing spondylitis. Points from the study as a whole: The authors reported significant enrichment of disease-linked clones in matched ankylosing spondylitis synovial fluid. Some of the motif variants had earlier been found in reactive arthritis patients' fluid and blood.

This clonotype was seen many times. The antigen remains undetermined. The CDR3 totals 14 residues. Germline CDR1 is SGHRS and CDR2 is YFSETQ. The V and J ends lost 2 bases and 2 bases respectively, with 11 bases between them. The authors made TCR beta libraries by quantitative 5'-RACE with molecular barcodes. TCRdb itself ran the 5' RACE reads through MiXCR, one entry per CDR3 protein. Of roughly 200,000 distinct CDR3 sequences in the sample, roughly 12% were seen once. The rearrangement joins TRBV5-1 to TRBJ2-7; D gene unclear. The clonotype comes from a male donor with ankylosing spondylitis or in good health (not recorded which). Input material: blood, either unsorted or a sorted T cell fraction (not recorded which). CDR3 sequence (DNA): TGCGCCAGCAGCTTTTACGGGTCGGCCTACGAGCAGTACTTC. This translates into CASSFYGSAYEQYF.